This TCR beta chain is from a study of OX40 agonist ivuxolimab in advanced cancers. Germline V gene lookup returns CDR1 DFQATT and CDR2 SNEGSKA (reference sequence). The ends were cut back, 6 bases at V and 5 bases at J, with 9 bases in the middle. This CDR3 spans 11 amino acids. Data came from immunoSEQ multiplex PCR; TCRdb stores just in-frame clones and leaves some out. The sample yields about 69,000 clones, 84% seen once. The sequence came from an adult with an advanced solid tumor such as melanoma, head and neck, liver or kidney cancer. This chain uses TRBV20-1 with TRBJ2-3; a weak D match, TRBD2 (5 bases). This material consisted of CD4+ or CD8+ T cells sorted from blood, taken in a trial of the OX40 agonist ivuxolimab. CDR3 DNA: TGCAGTGCCGAGGGCCAAGATACGCAGTATTTT. Protein: CSAEGQDTQYF.